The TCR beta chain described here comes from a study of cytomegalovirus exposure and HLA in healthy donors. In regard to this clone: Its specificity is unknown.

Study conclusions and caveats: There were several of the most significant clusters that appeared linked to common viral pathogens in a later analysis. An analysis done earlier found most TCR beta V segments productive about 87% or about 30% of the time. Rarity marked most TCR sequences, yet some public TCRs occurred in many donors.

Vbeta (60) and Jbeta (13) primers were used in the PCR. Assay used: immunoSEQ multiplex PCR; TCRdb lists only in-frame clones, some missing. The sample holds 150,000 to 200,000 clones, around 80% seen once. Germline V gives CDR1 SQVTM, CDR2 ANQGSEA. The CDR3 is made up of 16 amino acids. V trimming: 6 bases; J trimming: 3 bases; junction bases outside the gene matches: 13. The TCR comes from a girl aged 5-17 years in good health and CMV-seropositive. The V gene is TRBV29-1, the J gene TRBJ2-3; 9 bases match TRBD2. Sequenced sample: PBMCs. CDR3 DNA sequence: TGCAGCGTCGTACCGTTGATAGCGGGAGATACAGATACGCAGTATTTT. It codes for CSVVPLIAGDTDTQYF.